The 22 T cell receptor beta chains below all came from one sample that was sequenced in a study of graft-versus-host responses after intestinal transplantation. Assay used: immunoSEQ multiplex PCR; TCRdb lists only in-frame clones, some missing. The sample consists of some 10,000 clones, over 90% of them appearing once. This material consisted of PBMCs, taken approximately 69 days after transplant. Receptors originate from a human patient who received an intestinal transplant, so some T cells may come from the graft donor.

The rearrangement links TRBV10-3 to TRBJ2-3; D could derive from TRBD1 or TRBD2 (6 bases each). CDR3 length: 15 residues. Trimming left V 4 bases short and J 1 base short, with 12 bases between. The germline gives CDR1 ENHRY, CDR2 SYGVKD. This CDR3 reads CAISGGARRTDTQYF. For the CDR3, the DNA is TGTGCCATCAGTGGGGGGGCCAGACGCACAGATACGCAGTATTTT.

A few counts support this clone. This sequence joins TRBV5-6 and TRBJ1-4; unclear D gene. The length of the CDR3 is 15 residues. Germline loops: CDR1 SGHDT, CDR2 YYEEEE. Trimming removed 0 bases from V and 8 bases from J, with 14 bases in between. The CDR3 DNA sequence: TGTGCCAGCAGCTTGGGGCCAGTTGGGAAAGAAAAACTGTTTTTT. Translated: CASSLGPVGKEKLFF.

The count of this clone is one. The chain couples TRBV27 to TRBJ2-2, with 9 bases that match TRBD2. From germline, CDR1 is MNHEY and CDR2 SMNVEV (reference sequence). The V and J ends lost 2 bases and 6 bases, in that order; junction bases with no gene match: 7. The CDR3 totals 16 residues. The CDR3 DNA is TGTGCCAGCAGTTTAGCCGGACTAGCGTCTGCCGGGGAGCTGTTTTTT. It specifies CASSLAGLASAGELFF.

This CDR3 is CASSQEGLASSYNEQFF. The CDR3 nucleotides are TGCGCCAGCAGCCAAGAAGGGCTAGCCAGCTCCTACAATGAGCAGTTCTTC. This chain uses TRBV4-1 with TRBJ2-1; possible D gene TRBD2, 5 bases. Germline V gene data show CDR1 as MGHRA and CDR2 as YSYEKL. Trimming left V 0 bases short and J 0 bases short, with 12 bases between. This CDR3 is 17 amino acids long.

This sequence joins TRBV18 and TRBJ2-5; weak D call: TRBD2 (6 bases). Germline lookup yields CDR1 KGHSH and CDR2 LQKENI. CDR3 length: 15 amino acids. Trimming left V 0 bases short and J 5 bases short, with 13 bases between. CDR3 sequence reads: CASSPPWGERETQYF. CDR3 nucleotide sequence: TGTGCCAGCTCACCACCTTGGGGGGAGCGGGAGACCCAGTACTTC.

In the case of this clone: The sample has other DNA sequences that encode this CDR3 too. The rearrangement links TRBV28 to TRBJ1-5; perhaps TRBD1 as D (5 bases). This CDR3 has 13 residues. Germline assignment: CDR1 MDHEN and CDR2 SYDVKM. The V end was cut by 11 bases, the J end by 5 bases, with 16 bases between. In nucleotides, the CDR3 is TGTGCCTCCGGGGGGGGGAGAGATCAGCCCCAGCATTTT. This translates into CASGGGRDQPQHF.

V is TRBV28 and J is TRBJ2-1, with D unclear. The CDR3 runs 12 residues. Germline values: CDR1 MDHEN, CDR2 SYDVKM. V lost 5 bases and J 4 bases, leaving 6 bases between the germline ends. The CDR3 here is CASSTQYNEQFF. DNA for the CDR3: TGTGCCAGCAGTACTCAGTACAATGAGCAGTTCTTC.

The CDR3: CASRFSTGANYGYTF. The DNA for the CDR3 is TGTGCCAGCAGGTTCTCGACAGGCGCTAACTATGGCTACACCTTC. The chain joins TRBV6-6 to TRBJ1-2; weak D call: TRBD1 (6 bases). Germline CDR1 is MNHNY and CDR2 is SVGAGI (reference sequence). Deletions cut 6 bases from V and 0 bases from J, with 14 bases between. This CDR3 contains 15 residues.

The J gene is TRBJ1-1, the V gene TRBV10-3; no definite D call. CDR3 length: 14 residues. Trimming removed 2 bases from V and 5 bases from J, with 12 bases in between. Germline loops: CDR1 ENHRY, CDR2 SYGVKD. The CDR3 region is CAISEDRVRTEAFF. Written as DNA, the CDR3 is TGTGCCATCAGTGAGGACCGCGTGAGGACTGAAGCTTTCTTT.

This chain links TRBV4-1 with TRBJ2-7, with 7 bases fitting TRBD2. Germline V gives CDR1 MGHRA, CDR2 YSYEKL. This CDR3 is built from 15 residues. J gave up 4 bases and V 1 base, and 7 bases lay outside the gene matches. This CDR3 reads CASSQVFNGRYEQYF. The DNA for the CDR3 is TGCGCCAGCAGCCAAGTATTTAACGGGAGGTACGAGCAGTACTTC.

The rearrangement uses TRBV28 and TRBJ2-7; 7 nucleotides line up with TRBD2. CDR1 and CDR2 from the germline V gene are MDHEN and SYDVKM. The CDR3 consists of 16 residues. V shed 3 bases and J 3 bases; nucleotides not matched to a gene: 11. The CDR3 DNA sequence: TGTGCCAGCAGTTTCCGCCGGACTAGGAGGTTCTACGAGCAGTACTTC. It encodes CASSFRRTRRFYEQYF.

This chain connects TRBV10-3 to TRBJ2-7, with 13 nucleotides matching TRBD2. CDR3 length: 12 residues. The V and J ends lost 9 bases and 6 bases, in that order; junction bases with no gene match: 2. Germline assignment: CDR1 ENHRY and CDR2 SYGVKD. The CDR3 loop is CAIGLAGAEQYF. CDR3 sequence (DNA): TGTGCCATTGGACTAGCGGGAGCCGAGCAGTACTTC.

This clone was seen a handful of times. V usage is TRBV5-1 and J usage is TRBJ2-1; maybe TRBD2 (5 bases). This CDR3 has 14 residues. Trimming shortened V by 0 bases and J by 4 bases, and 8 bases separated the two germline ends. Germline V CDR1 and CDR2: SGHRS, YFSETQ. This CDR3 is CASSLEGGYNEQFF. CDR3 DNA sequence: TGCGCCAGCAGCTTGGAAGGCGGGTACAATGAGCAGTTCTTC.

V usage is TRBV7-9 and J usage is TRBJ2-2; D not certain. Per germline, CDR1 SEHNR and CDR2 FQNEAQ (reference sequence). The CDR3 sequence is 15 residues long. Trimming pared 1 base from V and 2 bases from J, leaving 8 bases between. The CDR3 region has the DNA TGTGCCAGCAGCTTAGAATGGGGAAACACCGGGGAGCTGTTTTTT. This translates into CASSLEWGNTGELFF. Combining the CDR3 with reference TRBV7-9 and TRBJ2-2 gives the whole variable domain DTGVSQNPRHKITKRGQNVTFRCDPISEHNRLYWYRQTLGQGPEFLTYFQNEAQLEKSRLLSDRFSAERPKGSFSTLEIQRTEQGDSAMYLCASSLEWGNTGELFFGEGSRLTVL.

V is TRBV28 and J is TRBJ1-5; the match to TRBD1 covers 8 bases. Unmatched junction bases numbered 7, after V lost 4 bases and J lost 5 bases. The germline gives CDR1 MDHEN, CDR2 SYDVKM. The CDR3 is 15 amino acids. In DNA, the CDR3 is TGTGCCAGCAGTTGGGACAGGTCAGGTCATCAGCCCCAGCATTTT. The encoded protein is CASSWDRSGHQPQHF.

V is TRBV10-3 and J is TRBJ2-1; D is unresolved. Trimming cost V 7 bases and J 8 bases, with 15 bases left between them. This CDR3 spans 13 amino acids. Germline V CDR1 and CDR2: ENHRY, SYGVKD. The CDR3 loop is CAIKPTGRDEQFF. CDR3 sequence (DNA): TGTGCCATCAAGCCGACGGGTAGGGATGAGCAGTTCTTC.

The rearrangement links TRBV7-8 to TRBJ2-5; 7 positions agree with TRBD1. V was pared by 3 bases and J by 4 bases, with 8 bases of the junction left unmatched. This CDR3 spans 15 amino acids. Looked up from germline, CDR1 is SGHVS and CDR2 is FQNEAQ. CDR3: CASSLLWAGGETQYF. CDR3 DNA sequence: TGTGCCAGCAGCTTGCTTTGGGCAGGGGGAGAGACCCAGTACTTC. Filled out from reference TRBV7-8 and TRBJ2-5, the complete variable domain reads GAGVSQSPRYKVAKRGQDVALRCDPISGHVSLFWYQQALGQGPEFLTYFQNEAQLDKSGLPSDRFFAERPEGSVSTLKIQRTQQEDSAVYLCASSLLWAGGETQYFGPGTRLLVL.

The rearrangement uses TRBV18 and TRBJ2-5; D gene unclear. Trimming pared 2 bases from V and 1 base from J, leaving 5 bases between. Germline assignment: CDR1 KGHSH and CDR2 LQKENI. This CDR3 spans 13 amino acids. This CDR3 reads CASSPGIQETQYF. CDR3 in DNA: TGTGCCAGCTCACCAGGGATCCAAGAGACCCAGTACTTC.

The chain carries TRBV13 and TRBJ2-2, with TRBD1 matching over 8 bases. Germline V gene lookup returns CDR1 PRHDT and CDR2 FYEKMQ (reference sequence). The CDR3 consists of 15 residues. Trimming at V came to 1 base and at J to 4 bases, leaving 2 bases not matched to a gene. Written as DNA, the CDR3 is TGTGCCAGCAGCTTAGACACAGGGGGCACCGGGGAGCTGTTTTTT. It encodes CASSLDTGGTGELFF. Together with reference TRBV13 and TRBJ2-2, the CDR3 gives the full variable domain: AAGVIQSPRHLIKEKRETATLKCYPIPRHDTVYWYQQGPGQDPQFLISFYEKMQSDKGSIPDRFSAQQFSDYHSELNMSSLELGDSALYFCASSLDTGGTGELFFGEGSRLTVL.

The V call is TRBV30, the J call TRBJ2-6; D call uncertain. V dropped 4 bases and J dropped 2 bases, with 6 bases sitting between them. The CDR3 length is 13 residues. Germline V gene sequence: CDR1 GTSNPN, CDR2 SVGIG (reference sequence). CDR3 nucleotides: TGTGCCTGGAAAACTACTGGGGCCAACGTCCTGACTTTC. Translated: CAWKTTGANVLTF. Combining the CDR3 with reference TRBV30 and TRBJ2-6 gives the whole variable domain SQTIHQWPATLVQPVGSPLSLECTVEGTSNPNLYWYRQAAGRGLQLLFYSVGIGQISSEVPQNLSASRPQDRQFILSSKKLLLSDSGFYLCAWKTTGANVLTFGAGSRLTVL.

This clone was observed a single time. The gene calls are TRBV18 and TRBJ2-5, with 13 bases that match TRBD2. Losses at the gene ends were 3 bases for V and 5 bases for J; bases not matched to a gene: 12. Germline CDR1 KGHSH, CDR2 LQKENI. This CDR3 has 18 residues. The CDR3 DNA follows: TGTGCCAGCTCACCCAGTGGACTAGCGGGAGTCCAGGGCGAGACCCAGTACTTC. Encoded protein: CASSPSGLAGVQGETQYF.

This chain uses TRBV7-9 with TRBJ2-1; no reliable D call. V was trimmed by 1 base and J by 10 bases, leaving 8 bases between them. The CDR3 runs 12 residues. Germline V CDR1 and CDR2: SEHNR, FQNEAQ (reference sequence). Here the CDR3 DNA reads TGTGCCAGCAGCTTAGGAGCGTCCGAGCAGTTCTTC. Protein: CASSLGASEQFF.